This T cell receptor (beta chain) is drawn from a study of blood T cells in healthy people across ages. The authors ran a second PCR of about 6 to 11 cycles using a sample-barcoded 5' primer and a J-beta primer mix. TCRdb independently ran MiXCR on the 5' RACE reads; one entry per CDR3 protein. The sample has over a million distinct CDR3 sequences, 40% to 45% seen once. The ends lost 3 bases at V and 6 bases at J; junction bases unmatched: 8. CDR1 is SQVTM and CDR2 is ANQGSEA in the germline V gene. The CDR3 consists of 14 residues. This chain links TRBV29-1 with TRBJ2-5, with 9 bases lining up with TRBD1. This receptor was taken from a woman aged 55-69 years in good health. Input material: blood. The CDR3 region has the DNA TGCAGCGTTGACCCAGGACAGGGGTTTAAGACCCAGTACTTC. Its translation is CSVDPGQGFKTQYF.